This T cell receptor (beta chain) derives from a study of radiation and T cells in renal cell carcinoma. Study-wide findings and caveats: Dominant CDR3 motifs occupied more repertoire in irradiated than control tumors. In nephrectomy-only tumors, top 100 clonotypes averaged roughly 45%, versus 54% irradiated.

Clones were read by immunoSEQ multiplex PCR, and TCRdb kept only the in-frame ones, dropping some. This table has fewer than 8,500 clones, approximately 64% appearing once. Notes on this clone: Its specificity is unknown.

As for treatment: treatment-naive control, cytoreductive nephrectomy. Sequenced control tumors were from around 10 males and a few females, median age roughly 60. From germline, CDR1 is MNHEY and CDR2 SVGAGI. The V end lost 2 bases, the J end lost 5 bases, and 16 bases lay between the germline ends. The CDR3 spans 15 residues. This TCR came from an older woman with renal cell carcinoma. The chain combines TRBV6-5 with TRBJ2-7, with D unclear. The source material was tumor tissue, sampled from a patient whose treatment was nephrectomy without radiotherapy. CDR3 sequence: CASSYDTAGRNEQYF. The CDR3 coding sequence is TGTGCCAGCAGTTACGATACGGCAGGTAGGAACGAGCAGTACTTC.